Below, 20 T cell receptor beta chains from the same sample are listed, as sequenced in a study of Tregs in tolerant kidney transplant recipients. Measured with immunoSEQ multiplex PCR; TCRdb has only the in-frame clones, and not every one. The sample consists of approximately 99,000 clones, 90% of them appearing once. The sequencing used CD4+ T cells from blood, collected before the transplant. The source is a human donor who received a combined kidney and bone marrow transplant.

V gene TRBV5-1 combines with J gene TRBJ2-1; 8 nucleotides line up with TRBD1. The CDR3 is 13 residues long. The junction had 0 bases not matched to a gene; V was cut back by 0 bases and J by 7 bases. CDR1 SGHRS and CDR2 YFSETQ come from the germline V gene. In DNA, the CDR3 is TGCGCCAGCAGCTTGGGGACAGGGAATGAGCAGTTCTTC. It encodes CASSLGTGNEQFF.

The chain combines TRBV4-1 with TRBJ2-6; TRBD2 matches 11 bases. V dropped 1 base and J dropped 4; count of bases not matched to a gene: 0. This CDR3 comprises 16 residues. Germline loops: CDR1 MGHRA, CDR2 YSYEKL. The CDR3 here is CASSQGLAGGANVLTF. The CDR3 DNA reads as TGCGCCAGCAGCCAAGGACTAGCGGGGGGGGCCAACGTCCTGACTTTC.

The rearrangement links TRBV4-1 to TRBJ2-7; 8 bases line up with TRBD1. The junction had 2 bases not matched to a gene; V was cut back by 1 base and J by 3 bases. The CDR3 contains 14 residues. Looked up from germline, CDR1 is MGHRA and CDR2 is YSYEKL. In nucleotides, the CDR3 is TGCGCCAGCAGCCAAGCAGGGGGCCGCTACGAGCAGTACTTC. It translates to CASSQAGGRYEQYF.

The rearrangement joins TRBV2 to TRBJ2-5; D may be TRBD1 (6 bases). CDR1 SNHLY and CDR2 FYNNEI come from the germline V gene. The CDR3 runs to 14 residues. The V and J ends lost 6 bases and 0 bases respectively, with 11 bases between them. The CDR3 is CASRPGHHQETQYF. CDR3 DNA: TGTGCCAGCAGACCGGGACACCACCAAGAGACCCAGTACTTC.

The V gene is TRBV5-8, the J gene TRBJ1-2, with TRBD1 matching over 10 bases. Germline V gives CDR1 SGHTS, CDR2 YDEGEE. Trimming at V came to 4 bases and at J to 3 bases, leaving 6 bases not matched to a gene. The CDR3 spans 15 residues. CDR3 DNA: TGTGCCAGCAGCCGGGACAGGGGAACGTACTATGGCTACACCTTC. Encoded protein: CASSRDRGTYYGYTF.

The rearrangement joins TRBV11-2 to TRBJ2-2; perhaps TRBD1 as D (6 bases). This CDR3 region has 14 residues. Germline V gene data show CDR1 as SGHAT and CDR2 as FQNNGV. Deletions cut 5 bases from V and 6 bases from J, with 13 bases between. CDR3 amino acids: CASSPPDSPGELFF. CDR3 nucleotide sequence: TGTGCCAGCAGCCCCCCGGACAGCCCCGGGGAGCTGTTTTTT. The full variable domain, with the rest looked up from reference TRBV11-2 and TRBJ2-2, is EAGVAQSPRYKIIEKRQSVAFWCNPISGHATLYWYQQILGQGPKLLIQFQNNGVVDDSQLPKDRFSAERLKGVDSTLKIQPAKLEDSAVYLCASSPPDSPGELFFGEGSRLTVL.

This sequence joins TRBV9 and TRBJ2-1, with TRBD2 as a possible D gene (6 bases). This CDR3 region has 16 residues. Trimming left V 0 bases short and J 7 bases short, with 17 bases between. In germline, CDR1 is SGDLS, CDR2 YYNGEE. The DNA for the CDR3 is TGTGCCAGCAGCGTAGAAGGAGGGACCAAGAAAAATGAGCAGTTCTTC. It translates to CASSVEGGTKKNEQFF.

This clone has more than one count but fewer than ten. J is TRBJ2-7 and V is TRBV28, with TRBD1 matching over 7 bases. The CDR3 has 12 residues. Germline V CDR1 and CDR2: MDHEN, SYDVKM. After removal of 6 bases from V and 1 base from J, the junction contained 0 bases not matched to a gene. CDR3 DNA: TGTGCCAGCAGGGGACAGTCCTACGAGCAGTACTTC. It codes for CASRGQSYEQYF.

The rearrangement links TRBV6-5 to TRBJ1-4, with a possible D match to TRBD1 (5 bases). Trimming took 7 bases from V and 0 from J, leaving 9 bases between them. This CDR3 comprises 14 residues. The germline gives CDR1 MNHEY, CDR2 SVGAGI. CDR3 sequence (DNA): TGTGCCAGCAAAAGGGGCTCAACTAATGAAAAACTGTTTTTT. Translating it yields CASKRGSTNEKLFF.

The chain uses TRBV11-3 and TRBJ1-5; D perhaps matches TRBD1 (6 bases). Germline loops: CDR1 SGHNT, CDR2 YENEEA. Trimming stripped 11 bases from V and 2 bases from J, with 16 bases between. This CDR3 has 14 amino acids. CDR3: CAPVGGPGNQPQHF. The CDR3 nucleotides are TGTGCCCCCGTGGGGGGGCCCGGCAATCAGCCCCAGCATTTT.

The chain uses TRBV19 and TRBJ1-3; D remains ambiguous. The CDR3 sequence is 15 residues long. Trimming took 8 bases from V and 1 from J, leaving 15 bases between them. Germline CDR1 reads LNHDA; CDR2 reads SQIVND (reference sequence). The CDR3 loop is CASSGGPLSGNTIYF. Here the CDR3 DNA reads TGTGCCAGTTCCGGTGGGCCTCTTTCTGGAAACACCATATATTTT. The full variable domain, with the rest looked up from reference TRBV19 and TRBJ1-3, is DGGITQSPKYLFRKEGQNVTLSCEQNLNHDAMYWYRQDPGQGLRLIYYSQIVNDFQKGDIAEGYSVSREKKESFPLTVTSAQKNPTAFYLCASSGGPLSGNTIYFGEGSWLTVV.

V is TRBV28 and J is TRBJ1-4, with D unresolved. Trimming shortened V by 3 bases and J by 7 bases, and 15 bases separated the two germline ends. This CDR3 has 15 amino acids. Germline loops: CDR1 MDHEN, CDR2 SYDVKM. The CDR3 DNA sequence: TGTGCCAGCAGTTTTTCGGCAGCGCTTCGTGAAAAACTGTTTTTT. Its protein is CASSFSAALREKLFF.

CDR3 sequence (DNA): TGTGCCAGCAGCCAACAGCCGGGACTACCTTCCTACAATGAGCAGTTCTTC. It translates to CASSQQPGLPSYNEQFF. V usage is TRBV7-2 and J usage is TRBJ2-1, with 7 bases lining up with TRBD2. The germline gives CDR1 SGHTA, CDR2 FQGNSA. Losses at the gene ends were 5 bases for V and 1 base for J; bases not matched to a gene: 11. The CDR3 loop spans 17 amino acids.

The chain has TRBV5-4 and TRBJ1-4; D call uncertain. The ends were cut back, 4 bases at V and 3 bases at J, with 19 bases in the middle. The CDR3 has 17 amino acids. The germline V gene encodes CDR1 SGHNT and CDR2 YYREEE (reference sequence). The CDR3 nucleotides read TGTGCCAGCAGCGTAGGGCCCCGGAGGGTCGCTAATGAAAAACTGTTTTTT. It yields the protein CASSVGPRRVANEKLFF.

The V gene is TRBV5-6, the J gene TRBJ1-2; a weak D match, TRBD1 (6 bases). The CDR3 has 14 residues. Germline V lookup: CDR1 SGHDT, CDR2 YYEEEE. The V end was cut by 5 bases, the J end by 0 bases, with 11 bases between. The CDR3 is CASRTDRSNYGYTF. CDR3 nucleotides: TGTGCCAGCAGGACGGACAGATCTAACTATGGCTACACCTTC.

This sequence joins TRBV11-2 and TRBJ2-1; tentative D call: TRBD2 (6 bases). Trimming pared 3 bases from V and 4 bases from J, leaving 16 bases between. In germline, CDR1 is SGHAT, CDR2 FQNNGV. The CDR3 is 16 residues long. The CDR3 reads CASSLGIAEPYNEQFF. DNA for the CDR3: TGTGCCAGCAGCTTGGGGATAGCGGAGCCGTACAATGAGCAGTTCTTC.

The chain has TRBV2 and TRBJ2-4; the match to TRBD2 covers 9 bases. Unmatched junction bases numbered 11, after V lost 4 bases and J lost 10 bases. Germline loops: CDR1 SNHLY, CDR2 FYNNEI. This CDR3 has 15 residues. The DNA for the CDR3 is TGTGCCAGCAGTGTTTCGGTTTCGACTAGCGGTATTCAGTACTTC. It specifies CASSVSVSTSGIQYF.

The chain links TRBV7-7 to TRBJ2-3; unclear D gene. Germline values: CDR1 SSHAT, CDR2 FNYEAQ (reference sequence). The CDR3 extends over 13 amino acids. Trimming left V 5 bases short and J 4 bases short, with 10 bases between. The CDR3 DNA is TGTGCCAGCAGCGCCACTCCTCCAGATACGCAGTATTTT. Its translation: CASSATPPDTQYF.

The J gene is TRBJ2-2, the V gene TRBV30; 10 bases align to TRBD1. This CDR3 is 13 amino acids long. After removal of 7 bases from V and 4 bases from J, the junction contained 3 bases not matched to a gene. From germline, CDR1 is GTSNPN and CDR2 SVGIG (reference sequence). The CDR3 DNA is TGTGCCTATGACAGGGGGCGCACCGGGGAGCTGTTTTTT. This sequence encodes CAYDRGRTGELFF. Combining the CDR3 with reference TRBV30 and TRBJ2-2 gives the whole variable domain SQTIHQWPATLVQPVGSPLSLECTVEGTSNPNLYWYRQAAGRGLQLLFYSVGIGQISSEVPQNLSASRPQDRQFILSSKKLLLSDSGFYLCAYDRGRTGELFFGEGSRLTVL.

V gene TRBV2 combines with J gene TRBJ1-1; D ambiguous. Between the trimmed V and J ends, which lost 6 bases and 3 bases, there was a span of 14 bases. The CDR3 contains 14 residues. Germline V gives CDR1 SNHLY, CDR2 FYNNEI. CDR3 protein: CASSQQGRDTEAFF. The CDR3 coding sequence is TGTGCCAGCAGCCAGCAAGGGAGGGACACTGAAGCTTTCTTT.